This entry features one T cell receptor (beta chain) sequence. These data come from a study of cytomegalovirus exposure and HLA in healthy donors. Vbeta (60) and Jbeta (13) primers were used in the PCR. The protocol was immunoSEQ multiplex PCR, while the TCRdb copy is restricted to in-frame clones and leaves out a portion. The sample has about 93,000 clones, roughly four fifths seen once. This CDR3 has 16 residues. Germline CDR1 and CDR2: SGDLS and YYNGEE. Losses at the gene ends were 0 bases for V and 0 bases for J; bases not matched to a gene: 5. Specimen: PBMCs. The rearrangement links TRBV9 to TRBJ1-2; 7 positions match TRBD1. The sequence came from a man aged 30 to 45 in good health and CMV-seronegative. CDR3 sequence reads: CASSVEDRTTNYGYTF. The CDR3 region has the DNA TGTGCCAGCAGCGTAGAGGACAGGACGACTAACTATGGCTACACCTTC.